This is a list of T cell receptor beta chains from one sample in a study of cytomegalovirus exposure and HLA in healthy donors. This table comes from immunoSEQ multiplex PCR, and its TCRdb copy is limited to in-frame clones, with some not included. The profile shows about 55,000 clones, over 55% of them singletons. Material for sequencing was PBMCs. All receptors come from a man between 40 and 49 years old in good health and CMV-seropositive. CDR3s include the opening cysteine and the closing phenylalanine or tryptophan. Each record gives: J gene, V gene, D gene, clone size, CDR3 protein, CDR3 DNA. The D gene is left open where the match is weak. For some rows the clone size is stated as once, few or many, or as a class when expanded; others skip it.

j_gene: TRBJ1-2; v_gene: TRBV9; d_gene: .; abundance: .; CDR3aa: CASSPSVDNYGYTF; CDR3nt: TGTGCCAGCAGCCCTAGTGTGGATAACTATGGCTACACCTTC
j_gene: TRBJ1-1; v_gene: TRBV9; d_gene: .; abundance: .; CDR3aa: CASSVAREMNTEAFF; CDR3nt: TGTGCCAGCAGCGTAGCACGGGAAATGAACACTGAAGCTTTCTTT
j_gene: TRBJ1-4; v_gene: TRBV4-3; d_gene: .; abundance: .; CDR3aa: CASSQDQLRQSQTNEKLFF; CDR3nt: TGCGCCAGCAGCCAAGATCAACTTCGACAGTCGCAAACTAATGAAAAACTGTTTTTT
j_gene: TRBJ2-1; v_gene: TRBV29-1; d_gene: TRBD1; abundance: .; CDR3aa: CSVGGGGYNEQFF; CDR3nt: TGCAGCGTTGGAGGGGGCGGCTACAATGAGCAGTTCTTC
j_gene: TRBJ1-1; v_gene: TRBV5-4; d_gene: TRBD1; abundance: .; CDR3aa: CASSTPDRANTEAFF; CDR3nt: TGTGCCAGCAGCACCCCCGACAGGGCTAACACTGAAGCTTTCTTT
j_gene: TRBJ2-1; v_gene: TRBV30; d_gene: TRBD2; abundance: .; CDR3aa: CAWKGAGGPNEQFF; CDR3nt: TGTGCCTGGAAAGGAGCGGGGGGGCCCAATGAGCAGTTCTTC
j_gene: TRBJ1-5; v_gene: TRBV4-2; d_gene: TRBD1; abundance: .; CDR3aa: CASSQEKQGAEPQHF; CDR3nt: TGTGCCAGCAGCCAAGAGAAACAGGGGGCCGAGCCCCAGCATTTT
j_gene: TRBJ2-1; v_gene: TRBV6-5; d_gene: .; abundance: .; CDR3aa: CASSYLPRGNEQFF; CDR3nt: TGTGCCAGCAGTTACTTGCCCAGGGGTAATGAGCAGTTCTTC
j_gene: TRBJ1-4; v_gene: TRBV2; d_gene: .; abundance: .; CDR3aa: CASRQGTTNEKLFF; CDR3nt: TGTGCCAGCAGGCAGGGGACAACTAATGAAAAACTGTTTTTT
j_gene: TRBJ1-5; v_gene: TRBV4-2; d_gene: .; abundance: .; CDR3aa: CASSQDLGRGVPAQHF; CDR3nt: TGTGCCAGCAGCCAAGATTTGGGACGGGGGGTTCCCGCCCAGCATTTT
j_gene: TRBJ1-1; v_gene: TRBV20-1; d_gene: .; abundance: .; CDR3aa: CSAKLQVEAFF; CDR3nt: TGCAGTGCTAAGCTCCAGGTTGAAGCTTTCTTT
j_gene: TRBJ1-1; v_gene: TRBV25-1; d_gene: .; abundance: .; CDR3aa: CASRSITEAFF; CDR3nt: TGTGCCAGCAGGAGTATAACTGAAGCTTTCTTT
j_gene: TRBJ1-1; v_gene: TRBV15; d_gene: .; abundance: .; CDR3aa: CATSRVARGTTEAFF; CDR3nt: TGTGCCACCAGCAGAGTAGCTCGGGGAACCACTGAAGCTTTCTTT
j_gene: TRBJ2-6; v_gene: TRBV5-1; d_gene: .; abundance: .; CDR3aa: CASIMDIETGANVLTF; CDR3nt: TGCGCCAGCATTATGGACATCGAGACTGGGGCCAACGTCCTGACTTTC
j_gene: TRBJ1-4; v_gene: TRBV12-5; d_gene: TRBD1; abundance: .; CDR3aa: CASGLGETGDEKLFF; CDR3nt: TGTGCTAGTGGTTTGGGAGAGACAGGGGATGAAAAACTGTTTTTT
j_gene: TRBJ1-4; v_gene: TRBV29-1; d_gene: TRBD1; abundance: .; CDR3aa: CSVRDRGNEKLFF; CDR3nt: TGCAGCGTCAGGGACAGGGGTAATGAAAAACTGTTTTTT
j_gene: TRBJ2-1; v_gene: TRBV7-3; d_gene: TRBD2; abundance: once; CDR3aa: CASSLREGNEQFF; CDR3nt: TGTGCCAGCAGCTTAAGGGAGGGGAATGAGCAGTTCTTC
j_gene: TRBJ1-2; v_gene: TRBV7-3; d_gene: .; abundance: .; CDR3aa: CAVSGRANYGYTF; CDR3nt: TGTGCCGTCTCAGGCAGAGCTAACTATGGCTACACCTTC
j_gene: TRBJ1-5; v_gene: TRBV5-8; d_gene: TRBD1; abundance: .; CDR3aa: CASIPGQVTYSNQPQHF; CDR3nt: TGTGCCAGCATCCCGGGACAGGTGACTTATAGCAATCAGCCCCAGCATTTT
j_gene: TRBJ1-1; v_gene: TRBV5-4; d_gene: .; abundance: .; CDR3aa: CASSLGAGAMNTEAFF; CDR3nt: TGTGCCAGCAGCTTGGGTGCAGGGGCTATGAACACTGAAGCTTTCTTT
j_gene: TRBJ1-4; v_gene: TRBV4-1; d_gene: .; abundance: .; CDR3aa: CASSQGPQGATNEKLFF; CDR3nt: TGCGCCAGCAGCCAAGGGCCCCAGGGCGCAACTAATGAAAAACTGTTTTTT
j_gene: TRBJ2-1; v_gene: TRBV10-3; d_gene: .; abundance: .; CDR3aa: CAISDGLSGVYEQFF; CDR3nt: TGTGCCATCAGTGATGGTCTCTCCGGGGTGTATGAGCAGTTCTTC
j_gene: TRBJ2-7; v_gene: TRBV6-4; d_gene: .; abundance: .; CDR3aa: CASRPTGLSYEQYF; CDR3nt: TGTGCCAGCAGACCTACAGGGCTCTCCTACGAGCAGTACTTC
j_gene: TRBJ1-1; v_gene: TRBV15; d_gene: .; abundance: .; CDR3aa: CATSRSGHVNTEAFF; CDR3nt: TGTGCCACCAGCAGATCAGGACACGTGAACACTGAAGCTTTCTTT
j_gene: TRBJ2-1; v_gene: TRBV7-9; d_gene: TRBD1; abundance: .; CDR3aa: CASSPGRDRELNEQFF; CDR3nt: TGTGCCAGCAGCCCCGGACGAGACAGGGAGCTCAATGAGCAGTTCTTC
j_gene: TRBJ1-2; v_gene: TRBV5-1; d_gene: .; abundance: .; CDR3aa: CASSLLQHYGYTF; CDR3nt: TGCGCCAGCAGCTTGTTACAGCACTATGGCTACACCTTC
j_gene: TRBJ2-5; v_gene: TRBV5-1; d_gene: .; abundance: .; CDR3aa: CASSLRGSSQETQYF; CDR3nt: TGCGCCAGCAGCTTGAGGGGTAGCAGCCAAGAGACCCAGTACTTC
j_gene: TRBJ1-1; v_gene: TRBV6-5; d_gene: .; abundance: .; CDR3aa: CASSLRPRGIDTEAFF; CDR3nt: TGTGCCAGCAGTTTACGGCCCAGGGGTATTGACACTGAAGCTTTCTTT
j_gene: TRBJ1-2; v_gene: TRBV27; d_gene: TRBD1; abundance: .; CDR3aa: CASSLRDRGGYTF; CDR3nt: TGTGCCAGCAGTCTCCGGGACAGGGGAGGCTACACCTTC
j_gene: TRBJ1-2; v_gene: TRBV5-1; d_gene: TRBD1; abundance: .; CDR3aa: CASSLTLGTGSGYTF; CDR3nt: TGCGCCAGCAGCTTGACGCTAGGGACAGGGAGTGGCTACACCTTC
j_gene: TRBJ1-5; v_gene: TRBV7-9; d_gene: .; abundance: .; CDR3aa: CASSLEGGQPQHF; CDR3nt: TGTGCCAGCAGCTTAGAAGGGGGTCAGCCCCAGCATTTT
j_gene: TRBJ2-7; v_gene: TRBV14; d_gene: TRBD1; abundance: .; CDR3aa: CASSLDRGQLHYEQYF; CDR3nt: TGTGCCAGCAGCCTGGACAGGGGCCAATTACACTACGAGCAGTACTTC
j_gene: TRBJ2-3; v_gene: TRBV4-3; d_gene: TRBD2; abundance: .; CDR3aa: CASSQERPSGGALRDTQYF; CDR3nt: TGCGCCAGCAGCCAAGAAAGGCCTAGCGGGGGGGCCCTTCGAGATACGCAGTATTTT
j_gene: TRBJ2-7; v_gene: TRBV7-7; d_gene: TRBD2; abundance: .; CDR3aa: CASSELAGASYEQYF; CDR3nt: TGTGCCAGCAGCGAACTAGCGGGAGCGTCCTACGAGCAGTACTTC
j_gene: TRBJ2-5; v_gene: TRBV7-8; d_gene: TRBD2; abundance: .; CDR3aa: CASSSHSGGARETQYF; CDR3nt: TGTGCCAGCAGCTCCCATAGCGGGGGGGCTAGGGAGACCCAGTACTTC